This entry lists 3 T cell receptor beta chains sequenced from one sample in a study of blood T cell repertoires in COVID-19. Sequencing was performed with immunoSEQ multiplex PCR; in TCRdb, only in-frame clones are kept and a portion is missing. The repertoire holds around 240,000 clones, 86% seen once, with approximately 2% in the top ten. Sequences were obtained from PBMCs or T cells enriched from blood (not recorded which). The source is a woman between 45 and 65 years old who had recovered from COVID-19.

CDR3 nucleotides: TGTGCCAGCAGCGTAGCGTCGGAAGAGACCCAGTACTTC. The encoded protein is CASSVASEETQYF. The chain carries TRBV9 and TRBJ2-5; D gene uncertain. CDR1 and CDR2 (germline): SGDLS, YYNGEE. The CDR3 sequence is 13 residues long. V lost 0 bases and J lost 3, with 6 bases in between.

The J gene is TRBJ2-3, the V gene TRBV5-6; a weak D match, TRBD2 (6 bases). Trimming took off 2 bases at V and 8 bases at J, with 18 bases between the two ends. CDR1 SGHDT and CDR2 YYEEEE come from the germline V gene. This CDR3 is 15 amino acids long. This chain's CDR3 is CASSLLASVGATQYF. As DNA, the CDR3 is TGTGCCAGCAGCTTACTAGCATCAGTAGGGGCTACGCAGTATTTT.

The chain joins TRBV27 to TRBJ2-3, with TRBD2 matching over 11 bases. Germline V CDR1 and CDR2: MNHEY, SMNVEV (reference sequence). This CDR3 region has 16 residues. V was pared by 4 bases and J by 6 bases, with 9 bases of the junction left unmatched. The CDR3 bases are TGTGCCAGCAGTTCCTTTAGCGGGAGGGAGGTGGATACGCAGTATTTT. This translates into CASSSFSGREVDTQYF.